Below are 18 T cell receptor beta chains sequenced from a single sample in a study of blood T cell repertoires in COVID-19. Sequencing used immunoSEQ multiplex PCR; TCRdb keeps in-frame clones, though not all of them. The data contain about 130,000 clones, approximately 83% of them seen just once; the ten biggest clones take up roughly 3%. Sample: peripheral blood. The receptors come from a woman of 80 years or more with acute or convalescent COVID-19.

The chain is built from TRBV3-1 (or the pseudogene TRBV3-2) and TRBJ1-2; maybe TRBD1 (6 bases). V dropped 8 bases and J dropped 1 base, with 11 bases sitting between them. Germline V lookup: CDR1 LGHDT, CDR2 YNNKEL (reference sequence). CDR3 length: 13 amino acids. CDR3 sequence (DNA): TGTGCCAGCGCCCTCAGGGGTAACTATGGCTACACCTTC. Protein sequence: CASALRGNYGYTF.

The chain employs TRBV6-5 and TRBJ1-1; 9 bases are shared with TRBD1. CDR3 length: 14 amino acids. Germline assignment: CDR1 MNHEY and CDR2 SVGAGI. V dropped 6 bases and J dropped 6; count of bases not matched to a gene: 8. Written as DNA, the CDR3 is TGTGCCAGCAGAACCGGGACAGGGAGGCCTGAAGCTTTCTTT. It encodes CASRTGTGRPEAFF.

In DNA, the CDR3 is TGTGCCAGTAGTAGGACAGGGGTCTTCCGACAGCCCCAGCATTTT. Protein: CASSRTGVFRQPQHF. V usage is TRBV19 and J usage is TRBJ1-5; 9 nucleotides agree with TRBD1. The CDR3 extends over 15 amino acids. Trimming took 4 bases from V and 7 from J; bases not matched to a gene: 8. Looked up from germline, CDR1 is LNHDA and CDR2 is SQIVND (reference sequence).

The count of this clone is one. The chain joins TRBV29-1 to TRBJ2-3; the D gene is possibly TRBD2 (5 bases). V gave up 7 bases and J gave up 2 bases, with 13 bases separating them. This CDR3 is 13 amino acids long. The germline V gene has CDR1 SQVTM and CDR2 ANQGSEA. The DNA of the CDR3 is TGCAGCGGAGGCACTAGTCCCACAGATACGCAGTATTTT. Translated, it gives CSGGTSPTDTQYF.

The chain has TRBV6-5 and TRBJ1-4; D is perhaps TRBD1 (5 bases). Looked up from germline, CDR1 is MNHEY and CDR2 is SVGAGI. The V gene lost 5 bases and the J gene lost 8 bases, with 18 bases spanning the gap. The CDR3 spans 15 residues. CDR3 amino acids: CASSIFMGGGEKLFF. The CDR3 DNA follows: TGTGCCAGCAGTATTTTCATGGGGGGAGGCGAAAAACTGTTTTTT.

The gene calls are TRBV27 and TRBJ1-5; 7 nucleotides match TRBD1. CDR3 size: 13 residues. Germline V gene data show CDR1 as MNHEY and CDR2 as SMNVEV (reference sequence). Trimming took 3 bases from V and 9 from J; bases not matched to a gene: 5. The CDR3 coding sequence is TGTGCCAGCAGTTTTAAGGGGGCCCGGCCCCAGCATTTT. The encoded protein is CASSFKGARPQHF.

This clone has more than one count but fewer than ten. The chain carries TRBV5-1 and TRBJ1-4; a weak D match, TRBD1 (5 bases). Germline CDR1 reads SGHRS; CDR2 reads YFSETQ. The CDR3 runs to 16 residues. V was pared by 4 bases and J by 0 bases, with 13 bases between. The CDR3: CASSATGGATNEKLFF. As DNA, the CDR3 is TGCGCCAGCAGCGCGACTGGGGGGGCAACTAATGAAAAACTGTTTTTT.

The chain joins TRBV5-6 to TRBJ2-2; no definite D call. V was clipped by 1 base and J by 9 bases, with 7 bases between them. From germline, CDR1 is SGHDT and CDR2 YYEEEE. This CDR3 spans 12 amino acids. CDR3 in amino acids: CASSLTTRELFF. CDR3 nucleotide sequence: TGTGCCAGCAGCTTGACTACCCGGGAGCTGTTTTTT.

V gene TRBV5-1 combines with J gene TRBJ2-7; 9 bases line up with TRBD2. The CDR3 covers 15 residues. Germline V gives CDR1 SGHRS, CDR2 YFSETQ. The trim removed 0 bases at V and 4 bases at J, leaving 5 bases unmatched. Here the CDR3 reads CASSLASGEIYEQYF. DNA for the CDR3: TGCGCCAGCAGCTTGGCTAGCGGGGAAATTTACGAGCAGTACTTC.

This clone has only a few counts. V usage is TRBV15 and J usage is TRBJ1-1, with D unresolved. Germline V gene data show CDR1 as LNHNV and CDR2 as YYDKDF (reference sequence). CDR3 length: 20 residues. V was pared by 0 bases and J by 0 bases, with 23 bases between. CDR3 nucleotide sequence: TGTGCCACCAGCAGAGATCGGGGTGGCGAGGGCGGCATCATGAACACTGAAGCTTTCTTT. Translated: CATSRDRGGEGGIMNTEAFF.

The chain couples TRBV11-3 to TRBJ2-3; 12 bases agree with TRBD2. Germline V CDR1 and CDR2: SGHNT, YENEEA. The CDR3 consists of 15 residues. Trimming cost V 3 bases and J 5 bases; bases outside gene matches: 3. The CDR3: CASSFGTSGLDTQYF. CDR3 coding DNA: TGTGCCAGCAGCTTTGGGACTAGCGGGTTAGATACGCAGTATTTT.

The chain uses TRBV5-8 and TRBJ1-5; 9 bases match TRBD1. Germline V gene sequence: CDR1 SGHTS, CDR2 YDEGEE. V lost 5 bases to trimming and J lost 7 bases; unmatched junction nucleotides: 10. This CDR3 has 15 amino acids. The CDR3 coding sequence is TGTGCCAGCAGGCACCGGGACAGGGTTCGCCAGCCCCAGCATTTT. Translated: CASRHRDRVRQPQHF.

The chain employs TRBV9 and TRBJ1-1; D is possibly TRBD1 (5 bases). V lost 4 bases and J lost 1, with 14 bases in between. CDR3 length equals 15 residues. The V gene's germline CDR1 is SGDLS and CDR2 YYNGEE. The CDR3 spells CASSSRAGKNTEAFF. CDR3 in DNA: TGTGCCAGCAGCTCCCGAGCAGGGAAGAACACTGAAGCTTTCTTT.

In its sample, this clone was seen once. The CDR3 bases are TGTGCCAGCAGCTTGGGGGACAGGGGGGACAGGGGCCGAAACGAGCAGTACTTC. It is translated as CASSLGDRGDRGRNEQYF. The rearrangement links TRBV5-6 to TRBJ2-7, with 11 bases lining up with TRBD1. Per germline, CDR1 SGHDT and CDR2 YYEEEE. The CDR3 runs 18 residues. Trimming at V came to 0 bases and at J to 5 bases, leaving 13 bases not matched to a gene.

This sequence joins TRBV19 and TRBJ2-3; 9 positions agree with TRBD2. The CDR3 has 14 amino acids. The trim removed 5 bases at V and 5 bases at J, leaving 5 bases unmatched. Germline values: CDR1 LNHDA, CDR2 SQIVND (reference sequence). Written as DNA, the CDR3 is TGTGCCAGTAGTGCCCGGACTAGCGAAGATACGCAGTATTTT. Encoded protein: CASSARTSEDTQYF.

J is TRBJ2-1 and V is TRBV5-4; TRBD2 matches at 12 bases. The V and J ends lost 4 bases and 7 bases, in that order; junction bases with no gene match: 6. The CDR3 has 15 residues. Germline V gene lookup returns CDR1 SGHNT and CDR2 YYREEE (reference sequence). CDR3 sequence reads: CASSLLAGGPNEQFF. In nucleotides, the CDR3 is TGTGCCAGCAGCCTGCTAGCGGGGGGGCCAAATGAGCAGTTCTTC.

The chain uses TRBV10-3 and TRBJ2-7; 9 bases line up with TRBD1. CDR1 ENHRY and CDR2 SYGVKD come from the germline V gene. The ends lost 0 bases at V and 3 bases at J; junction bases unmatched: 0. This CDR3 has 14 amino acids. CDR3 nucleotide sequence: TGTGCCATCAGTGAGTCGGGACAGGGCTACGAGCAGTACTTC. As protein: CAISESGQGYEQYF.

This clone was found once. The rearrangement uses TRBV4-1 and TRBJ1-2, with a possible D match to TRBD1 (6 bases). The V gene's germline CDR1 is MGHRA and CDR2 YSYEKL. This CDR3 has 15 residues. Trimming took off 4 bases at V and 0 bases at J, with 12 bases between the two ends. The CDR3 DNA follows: TGCGCCAGCAGCCTCCGACAGGATACTAACTATGGCTACACCTTC. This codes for CASSLRQDTNYGYTF.